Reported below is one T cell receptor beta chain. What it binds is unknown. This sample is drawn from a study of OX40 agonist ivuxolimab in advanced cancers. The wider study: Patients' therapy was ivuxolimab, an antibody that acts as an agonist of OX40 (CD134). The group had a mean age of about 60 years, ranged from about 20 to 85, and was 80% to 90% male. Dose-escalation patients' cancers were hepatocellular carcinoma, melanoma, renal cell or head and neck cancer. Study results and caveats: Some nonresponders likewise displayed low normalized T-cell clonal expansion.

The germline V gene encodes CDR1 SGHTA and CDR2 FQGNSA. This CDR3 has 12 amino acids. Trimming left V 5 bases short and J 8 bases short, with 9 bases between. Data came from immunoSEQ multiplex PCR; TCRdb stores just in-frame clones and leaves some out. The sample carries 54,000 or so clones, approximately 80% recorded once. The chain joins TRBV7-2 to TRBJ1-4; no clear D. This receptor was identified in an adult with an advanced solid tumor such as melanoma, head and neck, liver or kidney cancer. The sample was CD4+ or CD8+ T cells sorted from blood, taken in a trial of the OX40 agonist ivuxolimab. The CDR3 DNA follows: TGTGCCAGCAGCCCCCCGACCGAAAAACTGTTTTTT. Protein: CASSPPTEKLFF.